This T cell receptor (beta chain) was identified in a study of cytomegalovirus exposure and HLA in healthy donors. Study-wide findings and caveats: Sequencing likely generated an artifact that appeared as a cluster of highly shared sequence variants. The study labeled 150 to 200 TCR beta chains cytomegalovirus-associated. Later analysis demonstrated an association between a missense DCLRE1C variant and TCR beta V- and J-gene trimming.

The study ran its PCR with 60 Vbeta and 13 Jbeta primers. Libraries were prepared by immunoSEQ multiplex PCR; TCRdb keeps only in-frame clonotypes and omits some of them. The sample contains under 200,000 clones, about 80% of which appear only once. Notes on this clone: As yet, its antigen is unknown.

The V segment lost 7 bases and the J segment 7 bases; nucleotides outside the gene matches: 3. The CDR3 is 12 residues long. Germline V CDR1 and CDR2: SGHRS, YFSETQ. The gene calls are TRBV5-1 and TRBJ1-2; 11 nucleotides agree with TRBD1. This receptor was taken from a woman in her late teens or twenties in good health and CMV-seropositive. The sample comprised PBMCs. CDR3 nucleotide sequence: TGCGCCAGCGGGGACAGGGGGGGTGGCTACACCTTC. Its protein product is CASGDRGGGYTF.